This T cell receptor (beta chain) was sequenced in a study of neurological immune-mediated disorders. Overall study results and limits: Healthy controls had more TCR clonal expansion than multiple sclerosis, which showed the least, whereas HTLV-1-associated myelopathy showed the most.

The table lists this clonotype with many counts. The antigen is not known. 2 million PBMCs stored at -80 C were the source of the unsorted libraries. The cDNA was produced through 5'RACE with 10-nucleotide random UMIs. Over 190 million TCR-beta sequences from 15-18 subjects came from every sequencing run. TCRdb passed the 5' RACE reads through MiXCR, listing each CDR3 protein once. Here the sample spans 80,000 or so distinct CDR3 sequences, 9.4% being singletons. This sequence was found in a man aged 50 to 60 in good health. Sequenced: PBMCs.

In DNA, the CDR3 is TGTGCCAGCAGTTACCACTTAGACATTCAGTACTTC. It specifies CASSYHLDIQYF. J is TRBJ2-4 and V is TRBV6-6; D unresolved. This CDR3 region has 12 residues. Germline V gene sequence: CDR1 MNHNY, CDR2 SVGAGI (reference sequence). V lost 2 bases and J 8 bases, leaving 7 bases between the germline ends.